The 14 T cell receptor beta chains presented below share a single source sample, sequenced in a study of technical replicates of blood from four donors. The data were produced by immunoSEQ multiplex PCR, yet TCRdb's version contains in-frame clones alone and is incomplete. The sample yields 87,000 or so clones, just under 95% seen once. Input material: T cells isolated from PBMCs. These receptors were collected from a human donor in good health.

This sequence joins TRBV5-1 and TRBJ1-3; TRBD1 might be the D (5 bases). Germline CDR1 is SGHRS and CDR2 is YFSETQ. The CDR3 is made up of 18 amino acids. Trimming stripped 0 bases from V and 0 bases from J, with 16 bases between. CDR3 DNA: TGCGCCAGCAGCTTGGTCGTACAGGAGGGCGTCTCTGGAAACACCATATATTTT. Translation: CASSLVVQEGVSGNTIYF.

The genes are TRBV19 and TRBJ2-5; 9 nucleotides match TRBD2. The germline V gene encodes CDR1 LNHDA and CDR2 SQIVND (reference sequence). Losses at the gene ends were 5 bases for V and 3 bases for J; bases not matched to a gene: 1. The CDR3 has 13 amino acids. The CDR3: CASSRTSEETQYF. In nucleotides, the CDR3 is TGTGCCAGTAGTCGGACTAGCGAAGAGACCCAGTACTTC.

The chain employs TRBV5-6 and TRBJ2-7, with 10 bases lining up with TRBD1. CDR3 size: 16 residues. Germline V gives CDR1 SGHDT, CDR2 YYEEEE. J was trimmed by 3 bases and V by 0 bases; bases with no gene match: 6. CDR3 sequence (DNA): TGTGCCAGCAGCTTGGGCAGGGACAGGGGTGACTACGAGCAGTACTTC. Translated: CASSLGRDRGDYEQYF.

This chain links TRBV5-4 with TRBJ2-1; 8 nucleotides align to TRBD2. The germline CDR1 and CDR2 sequences are SGHNT and YYREEE (reference sequence). Trimming removed 6 bases from V and 7 bases from J; junction bases left unmatched: 6. The CDR3 is 13 amino acids. The CDR3 loop is CASTGGPRNEQFF. CDR3 coding DNA: TGTGCCAGCACGGGAGGGCCAAGGAATGAGCAGTTCTTC.

The chain carries TRBV19 and TRBJ2-2, with TRBD2 as a possible D gene (5 bases). Germline CDR1 reads LNHDA; CDR2 reads SQIVND (reference sequence). This CDR3 contains 12 residues. The ends were cut back, 1 base at V and 11 bases at J, with 8 bases in the middle. The CDR3 here is CASSIAGSELFF. CDR3 DNA: TGTGCCAGTAGTATAGCGGGGAGCGAGCTGTTTTTT.

V usage is TRBV6-5 and J usage is TRBJ1-1; D is unclear. Trimming stripped 0 bases from V and 4 bases from J, with 15 bases between. This CDR3 is built from 16 residues. Germline CDR1 and CDR2: MNHEY and SVGAGI. The CDR3 is CASSYSFGEGGTEAFF. DNA of the CDR3: TGTGCCAGCAGTTACTCTTTCGGGGAGGGTGGCACTGAAGCTTTCTTT.

The chain combines TRBV19 with TRBJ2-2; TRBD1 matches at 7 bases. Germline loops: CDR1 LNHDA, CDR2 SQIVND (reference sequence). The junction had 3 bases not matched to a gene; V was cut back by 7 bases and J by 4 bases. The CDR3 runs to 13 residues. DNA for the CDR3: TGTGCCAGTAAGACAGGGAGCACCGGGGAGCTGTTTTTT. The encoded protein is CASKTGSTGELFF. The whole variable domain, remainder taken from reference TRBV19 and TRBJ2-2, is DGGITQSPKYLFRKEGQNVTLSCEQNLNHDAMYWYRQDPGQGLRLIYYSQIVNDFQKGDIAEGYSVSREKKESFPLTVTSAQKNPTAFYLCASKTGSTGELFFGEGSRLTVL.

As DNA, the CDR3 is TGTGCCAGCAGCCCCCCAGGGTCCGATGGCTACACCTTC. Protein sequence: CASSPPGSDGYTF. The chain links TRBV9 to TRBJ1-2, with D maybe TRBD1 (5 bases). The V gene's germline CDR1 is SGDLS and CDR2 YYNGEE. Trimming pared 4 bases from V and 6 bases from J, leaving 13 bases between. CDR3 length: 13 residues. The variable domain in full, with the rest retrieved from reference TRBV9 and TRBJ1-2, is DSGVTQTPKHLITATGQRVTLRCSPRSGDLSVYWYQQSLDQGLQFLIQYYNGEERAKGNILERFSAQQFPDLHSELNLSSLELGDSALYFCASSPPGSDGYTFGSGTRLTVV.

The genes are TRBV30 and TRBJ1-3; D unclear. Per the germline V gene, CDR1 is GTSNPN and CDR2 is SVGIG (reference sequence). The length of the CDR3 is 13 residues. V shed 5 bases and J shed 4 bases, with 12 bases lying between them. CDR3 nucleotide sequence: TGTGCCTGGCAAGCGGATCCCGGAAACACCATATATTTT. This translates into CAWQADPGNTIYF.

This chain's CDR3 is CASSQDSGGRVQFF. The CDR3 DNA follows: TGCGCCAGCAGCCAAGATTCGGGGGGGAGGGTACAGTTCTTC. This chain joins TRBV4-1 and TRBJ2-1, with 8 bases fitting TRBD2. The CDR3 is 14 amino acids. J was trimmed by 13 bases and V by 0 bases; bases with no gene match: 8. From germline, CDR1 is MGHRA and CDR2 YSYEKL.

This chain connects TRBV7-3 to TRBJ2-1; 13 nucleotides line up with TRBD2. Germline CDR1 and CDR2: SGHTA and FQGTGA. The CDR3 has 17 amino acids. V lost 1 base and J lost 7; bases outside the gene matches: 7. DNA of the CDR3: TGTGCCAGCAGCTTAAGGGGGACTAGCGGGAATGGAAATGAGCAGTTCTTC. This translates into CASSLRGTSGNGNEQFF.

The rearrangement uses TRBV30 and TRBJ2-7, with D maybe TRBD1 (6 bases). The CDR3 is 13 residues long. Germline V gene lookup returns CDR1 GTSNPN and CDR2 SVGIG (reference sequence). V lost 3 bases and J 4 bases, leaving 13 bases between the germline ends. DNA of the CDR3: TGTGCCTGGAGAGGGGACACGGGATACGAGCAGTACTTC. Residues: CAWRGDTGYEQYF.

The chain combines TRBV19 with TRBJ2-4; 9 nucleotides match TRBD1. CDR1 and CDR2 from the germline V gene are LNHDA and SQIVND (reference sequence). The J segment lost 4 bases and the V segment lost 5 bases, leaving 15 bases of the junction unmatched. This CDR3 contains 18 residues. The CDR3 spells CASSPIRDRELPKNIQYF. The CDR3 DNA follows: TGTGCCAGTAGTCCAATCCGGGACAGGGAACTACCTAAAAACATTCAGTACTTC.

The chain uses TRBV4-3 and TRBJ2-5; possibly TRBD2 for D (5 bases). The CDR3 covers 16 residues. The V gene's germline CDR1 is LGHNA and CDR2 YSLEER. V lost 0 bases to trimming and J lost 2 bases, with 13 bases between them. In nucleotides, the CDR3 is TGCGCCAGCAGCCAAGACTTTCTACGGGGACAAGAGACCCAGTACTTC. It encodes CASSQDFLRGQETQYF.